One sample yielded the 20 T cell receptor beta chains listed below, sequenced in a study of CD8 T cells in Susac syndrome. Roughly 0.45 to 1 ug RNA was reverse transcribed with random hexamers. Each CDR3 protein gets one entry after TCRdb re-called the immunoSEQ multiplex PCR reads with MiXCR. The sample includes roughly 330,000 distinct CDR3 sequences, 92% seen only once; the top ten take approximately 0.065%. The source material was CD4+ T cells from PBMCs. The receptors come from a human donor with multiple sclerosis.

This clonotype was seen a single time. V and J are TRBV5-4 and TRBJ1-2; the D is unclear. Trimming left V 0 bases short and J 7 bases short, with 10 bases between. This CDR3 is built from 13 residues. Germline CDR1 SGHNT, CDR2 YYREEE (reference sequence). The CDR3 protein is CASSLEPRSGYTF. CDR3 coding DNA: TGTGCCAGCAGCTTGGAACCCCGCAGTGGCTACACCTTC. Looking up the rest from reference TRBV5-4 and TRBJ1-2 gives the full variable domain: ETGVTQSPTHLIKTRGQQVTLRCSSQSGHNTVSWYQQALGQGPQFIFQYYREEENGRGNFPPRFSGLQFPNYSSELNVNALELDDSALYLCASSLEPRSGYTFGSGTRLTVV.

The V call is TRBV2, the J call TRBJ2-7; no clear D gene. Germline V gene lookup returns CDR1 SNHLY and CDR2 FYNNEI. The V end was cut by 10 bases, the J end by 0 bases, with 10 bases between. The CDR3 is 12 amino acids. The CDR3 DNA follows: TGTGCCACTTCCACCATCTCCTACGAGCAGTACTTC. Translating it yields CATSTISYEQYF.

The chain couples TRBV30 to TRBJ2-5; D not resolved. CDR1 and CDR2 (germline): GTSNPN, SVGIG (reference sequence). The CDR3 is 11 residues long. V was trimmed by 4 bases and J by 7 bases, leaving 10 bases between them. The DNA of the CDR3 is TGTGCCTGGACCCGGTTGGGGACCCAGTACTTC. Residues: CAWTRLGTQYF.

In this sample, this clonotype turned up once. CDR3 sequence: CASRNRGVSYEQYF. In nucleotides, the CDR3 is TGTGCCAGCAGGAATCGCGGAGTATCCTACGAGCAGTACTTC. The rearrangement uses TRBV11-2 and TRBJ2-7; D is unclear. Germline CDR1 SGHAT, CDR2 FQNNGV. V lost 6 bases and J 1 base, leaving 13 bases between the germline ends. The CDR3 loop spans 14 amino acids.

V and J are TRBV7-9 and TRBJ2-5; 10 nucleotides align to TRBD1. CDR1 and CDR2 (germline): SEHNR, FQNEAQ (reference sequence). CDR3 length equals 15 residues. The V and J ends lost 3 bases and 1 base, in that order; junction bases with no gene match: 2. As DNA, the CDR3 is TGTGCCAGCAGCTTCCGGACAGGGGGCCAAGAGACCCAGTACTTC. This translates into CASSFRTGGQETQYF.

CDR3 loop: CASIGQSRNYGYTF. CDR3 nucleotides: TGTGCCAGCATTGGACAGTCTAGGAACTATGGCTACACCTTC. The chain couples TRBV2 to TRBJ1-2, with D perhaps TRBD1 (6 bases). The CDR3 totals 14 residues. From germline, CDR1 is SNHLY and CDR2 FYNNEI. V was cut by 7 bases and J by 2 bases, with 14 bases left in between.

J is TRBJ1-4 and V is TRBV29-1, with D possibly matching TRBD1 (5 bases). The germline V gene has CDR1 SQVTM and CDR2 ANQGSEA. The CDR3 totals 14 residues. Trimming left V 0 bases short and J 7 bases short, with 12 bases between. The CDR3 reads CSVEEGQGREKLFF. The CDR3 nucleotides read TGCAGCGTTGAAGAGGGTCAGGGCCGTGAAAAACTGTTTTTT. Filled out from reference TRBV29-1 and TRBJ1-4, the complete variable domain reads SAVISQKPSRDICQRGTSLTIQCQVDSQVTMMFWYRQQPGQSLTLIATANQGSEATYESGFVIDKFPISRPNLTFSTLTVSNMSPEDSSIYLCSVEEGQGREKLFFGSGTQLSVL.

The CDR3: CASSSAGVSTEAFF. The CDR3 DNA is TGTGCCAGCAGCTCTGCGGGAGTGAGCACTGAAGCTTTCTTT. The J gene is TRBJ1-1, the V gene TRBV7-3; D not resolved. CDR1 and CDR2 from the germline V gene are SGHTA and FQGTGA. This CDR3 has 14 amino acids. Trimming took off 4 bases at V and 4 bases at J, with 13 bases between the two ends.

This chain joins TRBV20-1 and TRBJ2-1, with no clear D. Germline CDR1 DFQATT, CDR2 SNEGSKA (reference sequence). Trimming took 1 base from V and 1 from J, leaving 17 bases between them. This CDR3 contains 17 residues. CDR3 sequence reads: CSARAGGSVLSYNEQFF. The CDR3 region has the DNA TGCAGTGCTAGAGCGGGTGGAAGCGTTCTGTCCTACAATGAGCAGTTCTTC.

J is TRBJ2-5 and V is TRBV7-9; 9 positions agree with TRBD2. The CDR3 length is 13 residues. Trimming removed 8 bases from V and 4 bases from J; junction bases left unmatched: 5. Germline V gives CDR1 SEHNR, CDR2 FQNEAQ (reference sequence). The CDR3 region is CASGDSGGETQYF. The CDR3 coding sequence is TGTGCCAGCGGCGATAGCGGGGGAGAGACCCAGTACTTC.

CDR3 sequence: CASSQDQRADYGYTF. The CDR3 DNA sequence: TGTGCCAGCAGCCAAGACCAGCGGGCAGACTATGGCTACACCTTC. The V and J genes are TRBV4-2 and TRBJ1-2; no clear D gene. V lost 0 bases and J 3 bases, leaving 11 bases between the germline ends. The germline V gene encodes CDR1 LGHNA and CDR2 YNFKEQ. This CDR3 region has 15 residues.

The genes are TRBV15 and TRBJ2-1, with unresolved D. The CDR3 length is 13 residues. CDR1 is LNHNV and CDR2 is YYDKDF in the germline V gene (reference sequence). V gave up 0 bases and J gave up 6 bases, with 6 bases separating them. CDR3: CATSREATNEQFF. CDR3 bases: TGTGCCACCAGCAGAGAGGCTACCAATGAGCAGTTCTTC.

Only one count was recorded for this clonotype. The CDR3 reads CASSRQRKETQYF. CDR3 nucleotide sequence: TGTGCCAGCAGTCGACAGAGGAAAGAGACCCAGTACTTC. J is TRBJ2-5 and V is TRBV12-3 or TRBV12-4; possibly TRBD1 for D (5 bases). The CDR3 contains 13 residues. With 5 bases removed from V and 3 bases from J, the gap between germline ends came to 10 bases.

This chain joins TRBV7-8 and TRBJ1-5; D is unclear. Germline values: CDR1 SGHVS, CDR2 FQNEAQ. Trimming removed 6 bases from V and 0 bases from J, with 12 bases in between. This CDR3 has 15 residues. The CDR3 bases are TGTGCCAGCAGTCCAGCTGGGAATAGCAATCAGCCCCAGCATTTT. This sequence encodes CASSPAGNSNQPQHF. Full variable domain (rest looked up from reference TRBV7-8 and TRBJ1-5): GAGVSQSPRYKVAKRGQDVALRCDPISGHVSLFWYQQALGQGPEFLTYFQNEAQLDKSGLPSDRFFAERPEGSVSTLKIQRTQQEDSAVYLCASSPAGNSNQPQHFGDGTRLSIL.

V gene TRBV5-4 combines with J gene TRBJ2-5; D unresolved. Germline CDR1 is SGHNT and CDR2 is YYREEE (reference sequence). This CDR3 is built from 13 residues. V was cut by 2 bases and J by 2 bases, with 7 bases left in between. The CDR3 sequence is CASSFIQQETQYF. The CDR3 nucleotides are TGTGCCAGCAGCTTTATACAACAAGAGACCCAGTACTTC.

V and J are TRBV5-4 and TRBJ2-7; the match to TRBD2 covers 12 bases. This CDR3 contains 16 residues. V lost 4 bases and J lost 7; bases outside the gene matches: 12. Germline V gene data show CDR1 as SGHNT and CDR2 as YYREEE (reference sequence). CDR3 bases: TGTGCCAGCAGCGTACCGACTAGCGGGGGATCCGGGGAGCAGTACTTC. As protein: CASSVPTSGGSGEQYF.

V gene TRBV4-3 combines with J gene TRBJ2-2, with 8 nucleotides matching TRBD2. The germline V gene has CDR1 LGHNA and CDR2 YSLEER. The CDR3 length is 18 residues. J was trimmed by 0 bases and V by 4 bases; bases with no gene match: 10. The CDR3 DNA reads TGCGCCAGCAGCCTTCGGGCAGTAGCGGGAACGAACACCGGGGAGCTGTTTTTT. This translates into CASSLRAVAGTNTGELFF.

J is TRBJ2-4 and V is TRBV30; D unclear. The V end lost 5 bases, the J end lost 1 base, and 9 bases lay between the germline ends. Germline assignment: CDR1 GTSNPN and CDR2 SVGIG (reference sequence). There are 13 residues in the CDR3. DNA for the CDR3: TGTGCCTGGGGCAATGGGGCCAAAAACATTCAGTACTTC. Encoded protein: CAWGNGAKNIQYF. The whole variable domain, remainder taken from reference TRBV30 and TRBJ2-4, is SQTIHQWPATLVQPVGSPLSLECTVEGTSNPNLYWYRQAAGRGLQLLFYSVGIGQISSEVPQNLSASRPQDRQFILSSKKLLLSDSGFYLCAWGNGAKNIQYFGAGTRLSVL.

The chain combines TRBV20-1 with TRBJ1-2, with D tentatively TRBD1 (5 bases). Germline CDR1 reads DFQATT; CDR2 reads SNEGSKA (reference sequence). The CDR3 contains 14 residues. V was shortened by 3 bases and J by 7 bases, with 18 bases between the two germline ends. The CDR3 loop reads CSASGGARLGGYTF. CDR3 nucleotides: TGCAGTGCTAGCGGGGGAGCCCGTTTAGGTGGCTACACCTTC.

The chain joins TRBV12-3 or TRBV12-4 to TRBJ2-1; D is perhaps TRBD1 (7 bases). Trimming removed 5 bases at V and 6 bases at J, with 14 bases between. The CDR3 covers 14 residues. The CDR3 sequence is CASSPHRGGNEQFF. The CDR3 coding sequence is TGTGCCAGCAGTCCTCACAGGGGAGGCAATGAGCAGTTCTTC.